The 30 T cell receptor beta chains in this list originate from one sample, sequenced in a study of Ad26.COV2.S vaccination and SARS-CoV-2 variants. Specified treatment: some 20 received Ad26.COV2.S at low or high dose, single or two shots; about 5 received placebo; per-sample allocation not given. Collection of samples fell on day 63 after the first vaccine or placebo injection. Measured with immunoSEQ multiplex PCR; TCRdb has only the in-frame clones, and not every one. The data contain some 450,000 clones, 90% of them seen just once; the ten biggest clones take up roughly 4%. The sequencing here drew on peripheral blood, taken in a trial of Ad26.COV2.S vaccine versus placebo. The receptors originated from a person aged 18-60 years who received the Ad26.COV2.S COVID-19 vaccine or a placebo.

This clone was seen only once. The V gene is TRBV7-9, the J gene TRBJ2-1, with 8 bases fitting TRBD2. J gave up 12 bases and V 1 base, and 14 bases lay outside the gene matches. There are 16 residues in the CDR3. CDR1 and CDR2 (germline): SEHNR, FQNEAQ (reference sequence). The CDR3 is CASSLGMAGGPTGQFF. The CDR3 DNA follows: TGTGCCAGCAGCTTAGGGATGGCGGGAGGCCCTACAGGGCAGTTCTTC. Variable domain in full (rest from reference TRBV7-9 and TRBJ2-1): DTGVSQNPRHKITKRGQNVTFRCDPISEHNRLYWYRQTLGQGPEFLTYFQNEAQLEKSRLLSDRFSAERPKGSFSTLEIQRTEQGDSAMYLCASSLGMAGGPTGQFFGPGTRLTVL.

The CDR3 loop reads CASSLSLEQYF. In DNA, the CDR3 is TGTGCCAGCAGCCTCAGCCTCGAGCAGTACTTC. The chain uses TRBV6-6 and TRBJ2-7; D unresolved. The CDR3 is 11 amino acids. Trimming removed 6 bases at V and 6 bases at J, with 9 bases between. Germline lookup yields CDR1 MNHNY and CDR2 SVGAGI (reference sequence).

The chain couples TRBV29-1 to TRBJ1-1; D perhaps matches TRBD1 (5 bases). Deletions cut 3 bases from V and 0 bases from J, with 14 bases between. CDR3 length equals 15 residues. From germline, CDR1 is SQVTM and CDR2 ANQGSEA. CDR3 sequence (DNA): TGCAGCGTTGATGGGACTGGCCCCTTGAACACTGAAGCTTTCTTT. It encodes CSVDGTGPLNTEAFF.

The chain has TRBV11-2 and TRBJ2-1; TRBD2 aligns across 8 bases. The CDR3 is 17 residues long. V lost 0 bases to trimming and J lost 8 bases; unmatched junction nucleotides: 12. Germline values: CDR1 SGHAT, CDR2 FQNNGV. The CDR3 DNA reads TGTGCCAGCAGCTTAGATAATAGGGCTAGCGGGTATTATGAGCAGTTCTTC. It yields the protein CASSLDNRASGYYEQFF.

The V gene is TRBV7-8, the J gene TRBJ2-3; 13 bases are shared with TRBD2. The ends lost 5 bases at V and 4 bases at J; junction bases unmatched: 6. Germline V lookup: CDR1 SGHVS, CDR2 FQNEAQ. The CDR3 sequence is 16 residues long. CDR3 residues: CASSERTSGSSDTQYF. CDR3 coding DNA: TGTGCCAGCAGCGAAAGGACTAGCGGGAGTTCAGATACGCAGTATTTT.

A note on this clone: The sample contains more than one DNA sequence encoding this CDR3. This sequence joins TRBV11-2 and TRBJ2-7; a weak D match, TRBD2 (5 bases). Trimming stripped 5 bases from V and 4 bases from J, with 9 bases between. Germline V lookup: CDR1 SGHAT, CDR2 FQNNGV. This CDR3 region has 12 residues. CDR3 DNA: TGTGCCAGCAGCCCCCCGGGGTACGAGCAGTACTTC. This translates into CASSPPGYEQYF.

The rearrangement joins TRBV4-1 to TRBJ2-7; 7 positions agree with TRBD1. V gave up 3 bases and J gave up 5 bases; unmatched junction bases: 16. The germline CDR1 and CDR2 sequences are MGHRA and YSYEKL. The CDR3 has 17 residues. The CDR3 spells CASSHPSPDRAGDEQYF. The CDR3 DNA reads TGCGCCAGCAGCCACCCCAGCCCAGACAGGGCCGGGGACGAGCAGTACTTC.

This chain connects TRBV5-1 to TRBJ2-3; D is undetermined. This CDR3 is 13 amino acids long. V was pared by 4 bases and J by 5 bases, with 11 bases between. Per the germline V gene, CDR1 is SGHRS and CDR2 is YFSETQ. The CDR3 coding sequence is TGCGCCAGCAGCGCCCCGGCCGGAGATACGCAGTATTTT. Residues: CASSAPAGDTQYF.

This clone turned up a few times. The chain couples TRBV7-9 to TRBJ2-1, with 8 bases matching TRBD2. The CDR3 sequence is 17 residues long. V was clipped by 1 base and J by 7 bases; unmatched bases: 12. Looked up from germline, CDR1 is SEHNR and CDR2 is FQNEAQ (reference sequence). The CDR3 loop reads CASSLGNREGPGNEQFF. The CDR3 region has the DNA TGTGCCAGCAGCTTAGGTAACCGGGAGGGCCCGGGTAATGAGCAGTTCTTC.

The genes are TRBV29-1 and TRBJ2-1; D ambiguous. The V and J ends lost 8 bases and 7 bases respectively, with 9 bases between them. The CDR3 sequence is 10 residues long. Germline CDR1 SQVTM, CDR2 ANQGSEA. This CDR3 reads CSTSHNEQFF. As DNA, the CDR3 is TGCAGCACCAGCCATAATGAGCAGTTCTTC.

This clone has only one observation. CDR3 loop: CASRPNPSPTGNQETQYF. The CDR3 coding sequence is TGTGCAAGTCGCCCGAACCCCTCCCCCACAGGGAACCAAGAGACCCAGTACTTC. The genes are TRBV12-2 and TRBJ2-5; TRBD1, as called in the table, went unchecked against the DNA. TRBV12-2 is a recognized pseudogene. The CDR3 length is 18 residues.

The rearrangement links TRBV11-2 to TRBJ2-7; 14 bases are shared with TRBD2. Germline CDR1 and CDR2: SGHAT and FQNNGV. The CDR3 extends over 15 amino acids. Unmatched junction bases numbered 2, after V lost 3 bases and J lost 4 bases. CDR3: CASSFGTSGSYEQYF. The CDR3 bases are TGTGCCAGCAGCTTTGGGACTAGCGGGAGTTACGAGCAGTACTTC. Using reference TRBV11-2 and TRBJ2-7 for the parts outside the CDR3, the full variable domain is EAGVAQSPRYKIIEKRQSVAFWCNPISGHATLYWYQQILGQGPKLLIQFQNNGVVDDSQLPKDRFSAERLKGVDSTLKIQPAKLEDSAVYLCASSFGTSGSYEQYFGPGTRLTVT.

CDR3 in DNA: TGTGCCAGCAGCCCCCTGGGCTCTGGGGCCAACGTCCTGACTTTC. Translated, it gives CASSPLGSGANVLTF. The J gene is TRBJ2-6, the V gene TRBV27; D remains ambiguous. The germline gives CDR1 MNHEY, CDR2 SMNVEV (reference sequence). CDR3 length: 15 amino acids. The V and J ends lost 6 bases and 0 bases respectively, with 9 bases between them.

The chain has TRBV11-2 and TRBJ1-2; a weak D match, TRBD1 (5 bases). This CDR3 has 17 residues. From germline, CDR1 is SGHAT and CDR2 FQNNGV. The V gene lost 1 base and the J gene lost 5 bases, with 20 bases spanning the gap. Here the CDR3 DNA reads TGTGCCAGCAGCTTAGTGACGGCGCCAGGGATCTGGTATGGCTACACCTTC. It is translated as CASSLVTAPGIWYGYTF.

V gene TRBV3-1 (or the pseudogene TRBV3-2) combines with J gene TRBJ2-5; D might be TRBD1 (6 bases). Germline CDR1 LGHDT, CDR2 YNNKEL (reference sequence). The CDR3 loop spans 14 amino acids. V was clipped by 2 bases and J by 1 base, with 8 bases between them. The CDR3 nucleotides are TGTGCCAGCAGCCAATCAGGGGCCCAAGAGACCCAGTACTTC. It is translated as CASSQSGAQETQYF.

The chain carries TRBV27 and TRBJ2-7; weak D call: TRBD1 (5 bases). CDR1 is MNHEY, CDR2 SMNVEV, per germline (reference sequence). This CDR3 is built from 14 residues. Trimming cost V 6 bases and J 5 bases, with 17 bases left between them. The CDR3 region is CASRSAGNYDEQYF. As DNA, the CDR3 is TGTGCCAGCAGATCCGCAGGGAACTACGACGAGCAGTACTTC.

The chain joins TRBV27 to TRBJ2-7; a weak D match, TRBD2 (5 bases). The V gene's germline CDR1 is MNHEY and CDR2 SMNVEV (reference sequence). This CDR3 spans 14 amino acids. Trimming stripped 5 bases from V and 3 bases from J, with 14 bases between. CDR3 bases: TGTGCCAGCAGTACGCGAGGGTCTATCTACGAGCAGTACTTC. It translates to CASSTRGSIYEQYF.

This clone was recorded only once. The CDR3 DNA is TGTGCCAGCAGTTTATTGGGGCCCCATCAGCCCCAGCATTTT. Translation: CASSLLGPHQPQHF. V usage is TRBV27 and J usage is TRBJ1-5; a weak D match, TRBD1 (5 bases). Trimming took 1 base from V and 5 from J, leaving 9 bases between them. Germline loops: CDR1 MNHEY, CDR2 SMNVEV (reference sequence). CDR3 length equals 14 residues.

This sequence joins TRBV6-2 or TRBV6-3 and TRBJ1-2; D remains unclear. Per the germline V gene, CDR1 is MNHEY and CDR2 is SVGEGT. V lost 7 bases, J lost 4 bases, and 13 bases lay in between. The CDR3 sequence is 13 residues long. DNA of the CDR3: TGTGCCAGCACCCCCCTTGAGGGCTATGGCTACACCTTC. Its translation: CASTPLEGYGYTF.

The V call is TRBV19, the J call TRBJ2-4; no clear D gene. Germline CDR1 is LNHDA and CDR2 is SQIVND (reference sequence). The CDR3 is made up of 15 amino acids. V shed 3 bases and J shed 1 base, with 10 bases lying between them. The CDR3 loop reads CASSIQGLAKNIQYF. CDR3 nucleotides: TGTGCCAGTAGTATCCAAGGGCTTGCCAAAAACATTCAGTACTTC.

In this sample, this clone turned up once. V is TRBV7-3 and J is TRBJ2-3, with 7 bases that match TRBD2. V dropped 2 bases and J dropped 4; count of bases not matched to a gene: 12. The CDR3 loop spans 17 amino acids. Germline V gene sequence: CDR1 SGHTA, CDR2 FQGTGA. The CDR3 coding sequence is TGTGCCAGCAGCTTAGGTTTCGGGGGAGGGCCCGCAGATACGCAGTATTTT. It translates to CASSLGFGGGPADTQYF.

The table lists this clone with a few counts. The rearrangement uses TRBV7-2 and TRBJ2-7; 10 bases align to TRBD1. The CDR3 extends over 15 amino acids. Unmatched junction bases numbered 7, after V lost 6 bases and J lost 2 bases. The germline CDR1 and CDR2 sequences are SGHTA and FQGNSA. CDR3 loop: CASRSTGGAAYEQYF. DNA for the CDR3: TGTGCCAGCAGGTCGACAGGGGGCGCCGCCTACGAGCAGTACTTC.

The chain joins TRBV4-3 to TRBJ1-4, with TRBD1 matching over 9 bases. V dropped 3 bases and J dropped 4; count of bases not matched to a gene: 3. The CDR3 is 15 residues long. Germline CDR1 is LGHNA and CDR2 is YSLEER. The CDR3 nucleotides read TGCGCCAGCAGCCAGGGGACAGGGATTAATGAAAAACTGTTTTTT. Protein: CASSQGTGINEKLFF.

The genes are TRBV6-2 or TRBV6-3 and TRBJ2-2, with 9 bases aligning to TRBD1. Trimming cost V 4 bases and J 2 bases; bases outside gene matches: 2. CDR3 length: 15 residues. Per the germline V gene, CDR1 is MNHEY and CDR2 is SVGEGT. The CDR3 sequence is CASSWDRVNTGELFF. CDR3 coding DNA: TGTGCCAGCAGTTGGGACAGGGTAAACACCGGGGAGCTGTTTTTT.

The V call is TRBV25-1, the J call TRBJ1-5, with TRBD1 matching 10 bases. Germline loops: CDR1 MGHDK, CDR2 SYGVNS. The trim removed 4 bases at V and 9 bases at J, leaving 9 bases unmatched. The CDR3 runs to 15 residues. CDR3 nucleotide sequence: TGTGCCAGCAGTGGCCCCGGGACAGGGGATTGGCCCCAGCATTTT. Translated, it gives CASSGPGTGDWPQHF.

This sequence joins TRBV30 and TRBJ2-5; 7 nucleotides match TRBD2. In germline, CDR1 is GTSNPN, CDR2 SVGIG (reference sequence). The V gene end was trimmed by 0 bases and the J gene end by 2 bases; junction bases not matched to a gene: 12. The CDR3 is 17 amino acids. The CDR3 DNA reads TGTGCCTGGAGTGTGCCCCCGGGGGGAATGGGACAAGAGACCCAGTACTTC. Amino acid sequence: CAWSVPPGGMGQETQYF.

This chain's CDR3 is CATRGSGRATDTQYF. In nucleotides, the CDR3 is TGTGCCACCAGGGGTAGCGGGAGGGCCACAGATACGCAGTATTTT. This chain uses TRBV15 with TRBJ2-3; 11 positions agree with TRBD2. The CDR3 has 15 residues. Trimming cost V 6 bases and J 2 bases; bases outside gene matches: 4. Per the germline V gene, CDR1 is LNHNV and CDR2 is YYDKDF (reference sequence). Variable domain in full (rest from reference TRBV15 and TRBJ2-3): DAMVIQNPRYQVTQFGKPVTLSCSQTLNHNVMYWYQQKSSQAPKLLFHYYDKDFNNEADTPDNFQSRRPNTSFCFLDIRSPGLGDTAMYLCATRGSGRATDTQYFGPGTRLTVL.

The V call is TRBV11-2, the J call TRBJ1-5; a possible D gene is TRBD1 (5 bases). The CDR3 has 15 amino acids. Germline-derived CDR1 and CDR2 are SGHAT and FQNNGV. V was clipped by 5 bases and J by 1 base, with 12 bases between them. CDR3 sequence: CASSRGGVSNQPQHF. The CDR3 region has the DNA TGTGCCAGCAGCCGGGGGGGGGTAAGCAATCAGCCCCAGCATTTT.

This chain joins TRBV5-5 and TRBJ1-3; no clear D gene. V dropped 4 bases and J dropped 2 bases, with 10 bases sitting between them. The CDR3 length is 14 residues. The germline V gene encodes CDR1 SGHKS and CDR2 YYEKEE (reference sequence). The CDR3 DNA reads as TGTGCCAGCAGCCCGGGAGGAACTGGAAACACCATATATTTT. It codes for CASSPGGTGNTIYF. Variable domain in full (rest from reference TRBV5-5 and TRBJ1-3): DAGVTQSPTHLIKTRGQQVTLRCSPISGHKSVSWYQQVLGQGPQFIFQYYEKEERGRGNFPDRFSARQFPNYSSELNVNALLLGDSALYLCASSPGGTGNTIYFGEGSWLTVV.

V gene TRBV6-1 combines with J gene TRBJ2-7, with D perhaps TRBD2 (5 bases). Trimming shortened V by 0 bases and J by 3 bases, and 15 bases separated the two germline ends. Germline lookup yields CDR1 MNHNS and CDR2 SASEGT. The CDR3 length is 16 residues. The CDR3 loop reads CASSEARADSYYEQYF. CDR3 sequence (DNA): TGTGCCAGCAGTGAAGCGCGAGCGGACTCATACTACGAGCAGTACTTC.